This T cell receptor (beta chain) is drawn from a study of T cell repertoires in cytomegalovirus infection. Study-wide results and limits: The ex vivo response showed dominance by HLA-C-restricted CMV-specific TCR beta clonotypes.

Germline CDR1 DFQATT, CDR2 SNEGSKA (reference sequence). The CDR3 covers 14 residues. V was clipped by 3 bases and J by 4 bases; unmatched bases: 4. At least ten counts were recorded for this clonotype. What it recognizes is unknown. TCRdb used MiXCR to reprocess the reads, holding one entry per CDR3 protein. Of about 230,000 distinct CDR3 sequences listed, 6% to 8% are singletons. V gene TRBV20-1 combines with J gene TRBJ2-1, with 9 bases matching TRBD2. The sequencing input was PBMCs. This sequence was found in a human donor in good health (CMV status not recorded). Some clones in this sample may be carry-over from other donors' samples. The CDR3 loop reads CSARSSGVYNEQFF. The CDR3 DNA sequence: TGCAGTGCTAGGTCTAGCGGGGTATACAATGAGCAGTTCTTC.